What follows are 32 T cell receptor beta chains derived from one specimen sequenced in a study of T-cell memory formation after mild COVID-19 (dated by TCRdb to the early 2020s). The library was produced with 5' RACE. Sequencing instrument: Illumina NovaSeq 6000. The public reads were reanalyzed by TCRdb: fastp trimming at Q25, MiXCR alignment, in-frame beta chains only. For every CDR3 protein sequence, its rows merge into one entry that carries the most common genes and DNA. The sample profile shows fewer than 350,000 distinct CDR3 sequences; less than 9.5% of them were found once. The ten largest clones add up to approximately 23% of the sample. Material for sequencing was PBMCs or a T cell subset sorted from them (not recorded which). These receptor sequences come from a man younger than 35 who had mild COVID-19 (a few samples of this study predate the infection). The sample titles of this study are shuffled in the database, so cell type and time point are left out; the donor was told from shared clones.

This clonotype appeared a few times. The chain joins TRBV6-5 to TRBJ2-3; D might be TRBD2 (6 bases). The CDR3 totals 17 residues. Trimming removed 0 bases at V and 4 bases at J, with 17 bases between. Germline CDR1 is MNHEY and CDR2 is SVGAGI. In nucleotides, the CDR3 is TGTGCCAGCAGTTACTCGGCCTCGGCGGGGAGCGCAGATACGCAGTATTTT. Translation: CASSYSASAGSADTQYF.

This clonotype occurred many times. In nucleotides, the CDR3 is TGTGCCAGCAGCCGCAGGGTGGAGACCCAGTACTTC. It encodes CASSRRVETQYF. The rearrangement uses TRBV5-5 and TRBJ2-5; tentatively, D is TRBD1 (5 bases). V lost 4 bases and J lost 5, with 9 bases in between. This CDR3 region has 12 residues. Germline assignment: CDR1 SGHKS and CDR2 YYEKEE (reference sequence).

There are a few counts of this clonotype. This chain links TRBV27 with TRBJ2-2; either TRBD1 or TRBD2 may supply D (6 bases each). V lost 3 bases to trimming and J lost 3 bases, with 11 bases between them. The germline gives CDR1 MNHEY, CDR2 SMNVEV (reference sequence). The CDR3 consists of 15 residues. The DNA for the CDR3 is TGTGCCAGCAGTTTTCCGGGGGCGTACACCGGGGAGCTGTTTTTT. This encodes CASSFPGAYTGELFF.

The rearrangement links TRBV4-3 to TRBJ2-6, with D possibly being TRBD2 (6 bases). CDR1 and CDR2 from the germline V gene are LGHNA and YSLEER. The V gene lost 3 bases and the J gene lost 4 bases, with 13 bases spanning the gap. This CDR3 is 16 amino acids long. The CDR3 DNA reads as TGCGCCAGCAGCCATCTCTGGGGGGAAGGGGCCAACGTCCTGACTTTC. Residues: CASSHLWGEGANVLTF.

The genes are TRBV6-1 and TRBJ2-2; the match to TRBD1 covers 12 bases. V was pared by 6 bases and J by 7 bases, with 6 bases of the junction left unmatched. The CDR3 extends over 15 amino acids. The V gene's germline CDR1 is MNHNS and CDR2 SASEGT. CDR3 coding DNA: TGTGCCAGCAGGGGGACAGGGGGCTTTATCGGGGAGCTGTTTTTT. This translates into CASRGTGGFIGELFF.

The V call is TRBV4-3, the J call TRBJ2-1, with 7 bases lining up with TRBD2. J lost 7 bases, V lost 0 bases, and 6 bases had no gene match. This CDR3 comprises 15 residues. Germline V gene data show CDR1 as LGHNA and CDR2 as YSLEER. The DNA for the CDR3 is TGCGCCAGCAGCCAAGAGGTAGCGGGTAGGAATGAGCAGTTCTTC. Translated: CASSQEVAGRNEQFF.

This clonotype was detected a few times. The chain combines TRBV6-1 with TRBJ2-7; 7 positions agree with TRBD1. The CDR3 runs to 14 residues. Looked up from germline, CDR1 is MNHNS and CDR2 is SASEGT. The V and J ends lost 0 bases and 4 bases, in that order; junction bases with no gene match: 3. The CDR3 DNA reads as TGTGCCAGCAGTGAAGCGGGGACAGCGTACGAGCAGTACGTC. Translated: CASSEAGTAYEQYV.

This clonotype has only a few counts. The V gene is TRBV6-5, the J gene TRBJ1-1; the D is unclear. The length of the CDR3 is 15 residues. CDR1 and CDR2 from the germline V gene are MNHEY and SVGAGI. Deletions cut 2 bases from V and 1 base from J, with 11 bases between. The CDR3 loop is CASSYGLAWNTEAFF. CDR3 DNA sequence: TGTGCCAGCAGTTACGGCCTCGCCTGGAACACTGAAGCTTTCTTT.

A few counts support this clonotype. This chain links TRBV20-1 with TRBJ2-1; perhaps TRBD1 as D (6 bases). This CDR3 is built from 16 residues. Trimming pared 5 bases from V and 3 bases from J, leaving 20 bases between. The germline gives CDR1 DFQATT, CDR2 SNEGSKA (reference sequence). CDR3 loop: CSAQTPQGEGYNEQFF. CDR3 coding DNA: TGCAGTGCTCAAACCCCACAGGGTGAAGGCTACAATGAGCAGTTCTTC.

Ten or more counts support this clonotype. The J gene is TRBJ1-6, the V gene TRBV7-9, with TRBD1 as a possible D gene (6 bases). The CDR3 is made up of 13 amino acids. Germline V CDR1 and CDR2: SEHNR, FQNEAQ (reference sequence). V was trimmed by 8 bases and J by 7 bases, leaving 12 bases between them. CDR3 nucleotide sequence: TGTGCCAGCTCACTAGGGGGGAATTCACCCCTCCACTTT. The encoded protein is CASSLGGNSPLHF.

This clonotype was observed a few times. The chain links TRBV3-1 to TRBJ1-1; unclear D gene. CDR3 length: 14 amino acids. Trimming removed 6 bases from V and 6 bases from J, with 17 bases in between. Germline values: CDR1 LGHDT, CDR2 YNNKEL (reference sequence). The CDR3 loop reads CASSNPAGRAEAFF. CDR3 in DNA: TGTGCCAGCAGTAACCCCGCAGGTCGCGCTGAAGCTTTCTTT.

This clonotype came up a few times. The CDR3 DNA is TGTGCCAGCAGTTCAGGAAACAATCAGCCCCAGCATTTT. This encodes CASSSGNNQPQHF. The V and J genes are TRBV6-9 and TRBJ1-5; D uncertain. This CDR3 is built from 13 residues. Trimming shortened V by 4 bases and J by 3 bases, and 7 bases separated the two germline ends. Germline V gene sequence: CDR1 MNHGY, CDR2 SVAAGI.

This clonotype was counted many times. The chain joins TRBV6-2 or TRBV6-3 to TRBJ2-1; D may correspond to TRBD1 or TRBD2 (7 bases each). Per the germline V gene, CDR1 is MNHEY and CDR2 is SVGEGT. V lost 2 bases, J lost 8 bases, and 16 bases lay in between. The length of the CDR3 is 15 residues. In DNA, the CDR3 is TGTGCCAGCAGTTACCGACAGGGAGGGCTTGATGAGCAGTTCTTC. Its translation: CASSYRQGGLDEQFF.

This chain joins TRBV12-3 or TRBV12-4 and TRBJ1-5, with D unresolved. Trimming took 2 bases from V and 9 from J, leaving 5 bases between them. CDR3 length equals 11 residues. CDR3 nucleotides: TGTGCCAGCAGTTTAAAGGCGCCCCAGCATTTT. Translation gives CASSLKAPQHF.

In its sample, this clonotype was seen many times. This chain connects TRBV12-3 or TRBV12-4 to TRBJ2-2, with D perhaps given as TRBD1 or TRBD2 (5 bases each). This CDR3 has 13 residues. Trimming left V 6 bases short and J 6 bases short, with 11 bases between. This CDR3 reads CASSVWGSGELFF. CDR3 coding DNA: TGTGCCAGCAGCGTCTGGGGGTCCGGGGAGCTGTTTTTT.

This chain links TRBV6-5 with TRBJ2-3; D remains unclear. CDR1 and CDR2 (germline): MNHEY, SVGAGI. V gave up 2 bases and J gave up 2 bases, with 8 bases separating them. The length of the CDR3 is 14 residues. The CDR3 loop is CASSYEQPTDTQYF. As DNA, the CDR3 is TGTGCCAGCAGTTACGAACAGCCCACAGATACGCAGTATTTT.

In its sample, this clonotype was seen a few times. The chain has TRBV19 and TRBJ2-5; D remains ambiguous. CDR1 LNHDA and CDR2 SQIVND come from the germline V gene (reference sequence). The CDR3 length is 14 residues. Trimming took off 3 bases at V and 7 bases at J, with 15 bases between the two ends. The CDR3 loop is CASSMGSLSGTQYF. The CDR3 nucleotides are TGTGCCAGTAGTATGGGATCCCTGAGTGGGACCCAGTACTTC.

This chain uses TRBV7-9 with TRBJ2-1; no clear D. Trimming pared 5 bases from V and 7 bases from J, leaving 18 bases between. The CDR3 sequence is 15 residues long. Germline CDR1 and CDR2: SEHNR and FQNEAQ (reference sequence). The CDR3 DNA sequence: TGTGCCAGCAGCGCAGATTCCCGCCCAACGAATGAGCAGTTCTTC. Its protein is CASSADSRPTNEQFF.

Worth noting for this clonotype: This may stem from a read error, because a much larger clone lies one nucleotide away. V usage is TRBV27 and J usage is TRBJ1-5; 8 nucleotides match TRBD1. The CDR3 is 13 residues long. V gave up 5 bases and J gave up 5 bases; unmatched junction bases: 2. CDR1 and CDR2 (germline): MNHEY, SMNVEV (reference sequence). The CDR3 sequence: CASSAQGDQPQHF. The CDR3 DNA reads TGTGCCAGCAGTGCACAGGGGGATCAGCCCCAGCATTTT.

V usage is TRBV14 and J usage is TRBJ1-1; a weak D match, TRBD1 (5 bases). V lost 0 bases and J 11 bases, leaving 10 bases between the germline ends. The CDR3 length is 12 residues. CDR1 and CDR2 from the germline V gene are SGHDN and FVKESK. As DNA, the CDR3 is TGTGCCAGCAGCCAAGATTCAGGGATCGCTTTCTTT. Encoded protein: CASSQDSGIAFF.

The chain employs TRBV7-2 and TRBJ1-1; maybe TRBD1 (5 bases). Germline V gene lookup returns CDR1 SGHTA and CDR2 FQGNSA. The CDR3 has 14 amino acids. Trimming stripped 1 base from V and 8 bases from J, with 14 bases between. The CDR3 protein is CASSLGRESREAFF. In nucleotides, the CDR3 is TGTGCCAGCAGCTTAGGCAGGGAGTCTCGGGAAGCTTTCTTT.

This clonotype has only a few counts. The chain joins TRBV4-3 to TRBJ1-1, with a weak D call TRBD1 (6 bases). V shed 6 bases and J shed 13 bases, with 21 bases lying between them. Per germline, CDR1 LGHNA and CDR2 YSLEER. The CDR3 is 13 residues long. The CDR3 sequence is CASRPPGTGFVFF. CDR3 DNA sequence: TGCGCCAGCAGACCCCCCGGCACAGGGTTTGTTTTCTTT.

The CDR3 region has the DNA TGTGCCAGCAGCCTCCCCCGGACGGGGATGAACACTGAAGCTTTCTTT. This codes for CASSLPRTGMNTEAFF. The chain is built from TRBV7-9 and TRBJ1-1; D is undetermined. This CDR3 comprises 16 residues. Germline V gives CDR1 SEHNR, CDR2 FQNEAQ (reference sequence). V was cut by 5 bases and J by 0 bases, with 16 bases left in between. The whole variable domain, filled in from reference TRBV7-9 and TRBJ1-1, reads DTGVSQNPRHKITKRGQNVTFRCDPISEHNRLYWYRQTLGQGPEFLTYFQNEAQLEKSRLLSDRFSAERPKGSFSTLEIQRTEQGDSAMYLCASSLPRTGMNTEAFFGQGTRLTVV.

The V and J genes are TRBV5-4 and TRBJ2-3, with D maybe TRBD2 (6 bases). The germline gives CDR1 SGHNT, CDR2 YYREEE (reference sequence). The CDR3 is made up of 14 amino acids. V was clipped by 2 bases and J by 4 bases, with 11 bases between them. The CDR3 DNA is TGTGCCAGCAGCTTAGGAGGGTATGCAGATACGCAGTATTTT. The encoded protein is CASSLGGYADTQYF.

V usage is TRBV3-1 and J usage is TRBJ1-1, with D tentatively TRBD1 (6 bases). Looked up from germline, CDR1 is LGHDT and CDR2 is YNNKEL (reference sequence). The CDR3 runs 19 residues. The ends were cut back, 1 base at V and 0 bases at J, with 21 bases in the middle. The CDR3 is CASSQGLRGELNLNTEAFF. In DNA form, the CDR3 reads TGTGCCAGCAGCCAAGGCCTCAGGGGAGAGTTGAACTTGAACACTGAAGCTTTCTTT.

The rearrangement uses TRBV9 and TRBJ2-3; D is perhaps TRBD2 (6 bases). Trimming pared 3 bases from V and 0 bases from J, leaving 11 bases between. The CDR3 runs to 15 residues. CDR1 and CDR2 from the germline V gene are SGDLS and YYNGEE. CDR3 in amino acids: CASSALAASTDTQYF. CDR3 nucleotides: TGTGCCAGCAGCGCCTTAGCGGCTAGCACAGATACGCAGTATTTT. The full variable domain, completed using reference TRBV9 and TRBJ2-3, is DSGVTQTPKHLITATGQRVTLRCSPRSGDLSVYWYQQSLDQGLQFLIQYYNGEERAKGNILERFSAQQFPDLHSELNLSSLELGDSALYFCASSALAASTDTQYFGPGTRLTVL.

The table lists this clonotype with a few counts. The chain carries TRBV10-3 and TRBJ1-5, with 7 bases matching TRBD1. This CDR3 has 16 amino acids. V dropped 2 bases and J dropped 2; count of bases not matched to a gene: 6. Germline V lookup: CDR1 ENHRY, CDR2 SYGVKD. CDR3 loop: CAISEVWGTGNQPQHF. CDR3 DNA sequence: TGTGCCATCAGTGAGGTGTGGGGGACAGGCAATCAGCCCCAGCATTTT.

The chain employs TRBV7-6 and TRBJ1-2; D is possibly TRBD1 (5 bases). Germline CDR1 SGHVS, CDR2 FNYEAQ. V lost 1 base, J lost 3 bases, and 18 bases lay in between. The length of the CDR3 is 17 residues. CDR3 in amino acids: CASSLVPGPTVHYGYTF. The DNA for the CDR3 is TGTGCCAGCAGCTTAGTCCCGGGGCCCACGGTCCACTATGGCTACACCTTC.

The J gene is TRBJ2-2, the V gene TRBV3-1, with unresolved D. CDR1 and CDR2 (germline): LGHDT, YNNKEL (reference sequence). There are 13 residues in the CDR3. Trimming stripped 6 bases from V and 7 bases from J, with 12 bases between. The CDR3 nucleotides are TGTGCCAGCAGACACTCGCAGAGCGGGGAGCTGTTTTTT. Its protein product is CASRHSQSGELFF.

The table lists this clonotype with a few counts. The chain couples TRBV29-1 to TRBJ2-6, with D hard to call. Germline CDR1 SQVTM, CDR2 ANQGSEA. V lost 4 bases and J lost 4, with 8 bases in between. This CDR3 has 13 residues. CDR3 nucleotides: TGCAGCGTTGCCATGGTCGGGGCCAACGTCCTGACTTTC. This codes for CSVAMVGANVLTF.

This clonotype was observed a handful of times. The chain links TRBV24-1 to TRBJ1-3; D is unresolved. V lost 4 bases to trimming and J lost 9 bases, with 12 bases between them. This CDR3 comprises 13 residues. The germline V gene encodes CDR1 KGHDR and CDR2 SFDVKD. CDR3 region: CATSESPGSTIYF. The CDR3 DNA is TGTGCCACCAGTGAGTCCCCGGGCTCCACCATATATTTT.

The V call is TRBV6-6, the J call TRBJ2-7; TRBD2 agrees at 9 bases. The germline gives CDR1 MNHNY, CDR2 SVGAGI (reference sequence). The trim removed 2 bases at V and 1 base at J, leaving 6 bases unmatched. The CDR3 covers 16 residues. The CDR3 DNA sequence: TGTGCCAGCAGTTACGGGCTAGCGGGGCCTTCCTACGAGCAGTACTTC. Translation: CASSYGLAGPSYEQYF.